Reported below is one TCR beta chain. This clonotype was counted many times. The clone's antigen remains unknown. There are no base qualities to consult, and no much larger clone falls within one base. Stable Graves' hyperthyroidism was defined as no progression to ophthalmopathy during 18 months of follow-up. Hyperthyroidism patients were aged 18 to 65 years and newly diagnosed, with disease duration of less than 2 months. The study excluded patients with uncontrolled infections, other autoimmune diseases, pregnancy or lactation. Diagnoses relied on clinical symptoms, serum thyroxine and TRAb, thyroid ultrasound and orbital computed tomography. PBMCs were separated from 10 ml of fresh peripheral blood using Ficoll-Paque density gradient centrifugation. Trizol reagent was used to extract total RNA, and RNA quality was then checked on an Agilent 2100 Bioanalyzer. The TCR beta CDR3 regions were amplified from RNA transcripts. A first-round RT-PCR of the TCR CDR3 used the HTBI primer set with the Qiagen OneStep RT-PCR kit. Libraries were constructed in a second round of multiplex PCR, after which size selection and purification were carried out. Libraries were sequenced paired-end with 100 bp reads on an Illumina HiSeq2000. As for the authors' bioinformatics: SOAPnuke was used to process the raw data, with reads discarded if the reads contained adapters or uncalled bases, had a mean Phred below 15, or lacked an exact constant-primer or identifier match. High-quality paired reads were merged using COPE v1.2.5, and each unique nucleotide sequence was defined as a clonotype. MiTCR v1.1 was used to align clonotypes to the IMGT TRBV, TRBD and TRBJ reference segments. Only V-J combinations with frequency above 0.0001, covering 99% to 99.2% of repertoires, were analysed. A TCS score was defined as the ratio between F50 (clonal expansion) and ExV (chaos), using BLOSUM62-based TCRdist between CDR3 peptides within each V-J. Welch's t-statistics and random forest reduced around 550 V-J features to 13, which were used in a naive Bayes classifier (R e1071). TCRdb reanalyzed the raw reads on its own, using fastp at Q25 for trimming and MiXCR for clone calling, and kept in-frame beta chains. Records with the same CDR3 protein are collapsed into one entry carrying the most frequent genes and DNA. TCRdb's processing, not the study's, gives the V and J calls here. Here the sample has roughly 380,000 distinct CDR3 sequences; about an eighth occur a single time. The top ten hold 5% to 6% of the sample.

This record belongs to a study of T cells in Graves' hyperthyroidism and ophthalmopathy (dated by TCRdb to about 2019). Regarding the study in general: Peripheral blood samples were taken at the time of initial diagnosis, prior to any treatment. To identify distinguishing TCR V-J signatures, a discovery cohort of some 100 patients was used, comprising 40 to 45 with Graves' ophthalmopathy and approximately 58 with stable Graves' hyperthyroidism. An independent validation cohort of 18 to 20 hyperthyroidism patients and about 15 patients who later progressed to ophthalmopathy tested prospective prediction of ophthalmopathy. The 95 to 100 discovery patients were randomly split 7:3 into training and test sets. In roughly six Graves' hyperthyroidism patients, the study also compared T-cell repertoires from thyroid tissue with T-cell repertoires from blood. Once sampling was done, hyperthyroidism patients were given methimazole at a starting dose of 30 mg daily, whereas ophthalmopathy patients were given high-dose intravenous methylprednisolone. According to the paper, TCR Vbeta CDR3 sequencing was carried out on 135 peripheral blood samples, which came from 40 to 45 ophthalmopathy, under 85 hyperthyroidism and around 17 progressor patients. What the work shows at the level of the full study, not this receptor alone: No statistical method was used to set the sample size in advance, and investigators knew the group allocation. During validation, the model predicted progression to ophthalmopathy a median of around 7 months ahead of onset, with approximately 71% sensitivity and under 85% specificity. Most expanded thyroid clonotypes (frequency above 0.001) were also found in blood, which suggests that blood repertoires may mirror thyroid immune responses. A model built on a 13 V-J signature distinguished ophthalmopathy from stable hyperthyroidism, reaching 85% to 90% sensitivity and under 84% specificity in cross-validation and 80%/75% in testing.

Sequencing input: blood. The clonotype comes from a woman aged 18-30 years with Graves' hyperthyroidism.

The CDR3 region has the sequence CASIGSYNEQFF. The DNA reads as follows: TGTGCCAGCATTGGATCCTACAATGAGCAGTTCTTC. The rearranged chain carries TRBV2 and TRBJ2-1; the D gene assignment is ambiguous. The germline V gene sets CDR1 to SNHLY and CDR2 to FYNNEI. CDR3 length: 12 amino acids, cysteine to phenylalanine. The read is trimmed to its CDR3 DNA, 36 bases read in frame from base 1. The germline ends are 5 bases apart after V is trimmed by 7 bases and J by 1 base.